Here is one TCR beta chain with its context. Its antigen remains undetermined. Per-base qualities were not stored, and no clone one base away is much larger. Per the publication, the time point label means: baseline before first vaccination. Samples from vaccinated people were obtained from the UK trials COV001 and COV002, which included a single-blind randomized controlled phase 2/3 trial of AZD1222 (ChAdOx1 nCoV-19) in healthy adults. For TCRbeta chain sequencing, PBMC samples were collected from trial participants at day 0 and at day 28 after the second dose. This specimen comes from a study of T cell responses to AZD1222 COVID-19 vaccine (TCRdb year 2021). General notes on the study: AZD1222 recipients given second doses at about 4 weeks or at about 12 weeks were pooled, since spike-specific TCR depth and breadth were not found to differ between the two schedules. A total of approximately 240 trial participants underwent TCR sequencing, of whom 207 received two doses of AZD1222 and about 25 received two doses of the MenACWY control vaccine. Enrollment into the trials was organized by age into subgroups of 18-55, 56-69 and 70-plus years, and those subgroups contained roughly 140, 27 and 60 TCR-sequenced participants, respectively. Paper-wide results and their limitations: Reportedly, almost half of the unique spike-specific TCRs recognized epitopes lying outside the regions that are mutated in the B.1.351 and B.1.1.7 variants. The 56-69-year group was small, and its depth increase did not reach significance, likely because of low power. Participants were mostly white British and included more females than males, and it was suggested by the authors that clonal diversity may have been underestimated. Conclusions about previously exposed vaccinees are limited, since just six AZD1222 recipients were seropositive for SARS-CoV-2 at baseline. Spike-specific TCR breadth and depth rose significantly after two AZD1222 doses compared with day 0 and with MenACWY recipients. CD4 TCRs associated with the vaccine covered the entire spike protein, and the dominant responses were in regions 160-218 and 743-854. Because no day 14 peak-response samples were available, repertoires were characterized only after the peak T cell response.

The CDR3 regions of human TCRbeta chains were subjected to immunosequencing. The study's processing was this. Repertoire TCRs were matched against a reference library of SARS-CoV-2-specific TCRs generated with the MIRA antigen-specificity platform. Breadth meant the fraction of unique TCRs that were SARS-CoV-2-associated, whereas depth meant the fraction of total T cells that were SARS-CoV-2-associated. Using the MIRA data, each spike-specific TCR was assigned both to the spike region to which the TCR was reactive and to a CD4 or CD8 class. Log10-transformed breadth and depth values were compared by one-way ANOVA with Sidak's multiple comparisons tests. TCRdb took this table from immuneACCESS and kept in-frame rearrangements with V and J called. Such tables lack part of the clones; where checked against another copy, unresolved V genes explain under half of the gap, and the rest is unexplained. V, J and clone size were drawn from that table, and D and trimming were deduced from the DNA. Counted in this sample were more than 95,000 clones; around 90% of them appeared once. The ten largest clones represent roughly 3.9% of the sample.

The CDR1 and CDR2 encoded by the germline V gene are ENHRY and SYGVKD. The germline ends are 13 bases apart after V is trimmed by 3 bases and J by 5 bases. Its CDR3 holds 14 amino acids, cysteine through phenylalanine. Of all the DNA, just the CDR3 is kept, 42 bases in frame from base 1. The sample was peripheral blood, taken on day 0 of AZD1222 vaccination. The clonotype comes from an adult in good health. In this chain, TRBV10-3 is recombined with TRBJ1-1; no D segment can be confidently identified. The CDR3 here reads CAISDAAVGTEAFF. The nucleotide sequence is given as TGTGCCATCAGTGATGCGGCAGTGGGGACTGAAGCTTTCTTT.